This entry describes one TCR beta chain. Antigen: not known. Between the trimmed V and J ends, which lost 1 base and 10 bases, there was a span of 19 bases. The germline V gene has CDR1 LGHNT and CDR2 FRNRAP. The CDR3 is 16 residues long. The repertoire was sequenced with immunoSEQ multiplex PCR; TCRdb's copy has only in-frame clones and lacks some. This sample has about 2 million clones; about 94% occur once, and the top ten carry 0.85% to 1.3%. The sample comes from a study of shared clonotypes between healthy human individuals. Study-level points and caveats: Blood alone was sampled, and tissue repertoires likely differ. When compared with the clonotypes that were shared by all four sorted-subset donors, the non-shared clonotypes turned out to have lower generation probabilities. Clonotype sharing across donors was expected to vary with sequencing depth.

Naivety among CD8 cells was defined by CD45RO negativity and positive CCR7 selection, thereby excluding terminally differentiated effector memory CD45RA+ cells. This clonotype was obtained from a young man in good health. The chain is built from TRBV12-5 and TRBJ2-2, with D tentatively TRBD1 or TRBD2 (5 bases each). The specimen sequenced was naive CD8+ T cells sorted from blood. In DNA, the CDR3 is TGTGCTAGTGGTTTGGACCCGACGGGCAGAGGGGAGGAGCTGTTTTTT. Translated, it gives CASGLDPTGRGEELFF.